This passage covers 28 T cell receptor beta chains from one sample sequenced in a study of T-cell reconstitution after alpha-beta-depleted transplantation in children. This sample's TCRbeta library carried unique molecular identifier barcodes. TCRdb reprocessed the PCR reads via MiXCR and lists one record per CDR3 protein. The sample shows more than 200,000 distinct CDR3 sequences, over 20% of them seen only once. Sequences were derived from PBMCs, sampled before TCRalphabeta/CD19-depleted stem cell transplant. The receptors were gathered from a girl aged 2-10 years with Fanconi anemia, due to receive a stem cell transplant.

This clonotype was detected a few times. This chain connects TRBV28 to TRBJ2-1; D is uncertain. From germline, CDR1 is MDHEN and CDR2 SYDVKM. Trimming left V 8 bases short and J 6 bases short, with 17 bases between. There are 14 residues in the CDR3. The CDR3 region has the DNA TGTGCCAGCCTTCAAAAGAAAGCAGCCAATGAGCAGTTCTTC. This sequence encodes CASLQKKAANEQFF.

The chain uses TRBV28 and TRBJ2-7; D is undetermined. Trimming pared 1 base from V and 0 bases from J, leaving 13 bases between. Looked up from germline, CDR1 is MDHEN and CDR2 is SYDVKM. This CDR3 contains 16 residues. The CDR3, as DNA: TGTGCCAGCAGTTTATCCGTACTCAGGAGCTCCTACGAGCAGTACTTC. This sequence encodes CASSLSVLRSSYEQYF.

The CDR3 here is CSVVQREKAYNEQFF. CDR3 bases: TGCAGCGTTGTTCAGCGGGAGAAGGCGTACAATGAGCAGTTCTTC. This chain links TRBV29-1 with TRBJ2-1; 8 bases match TRBD2. CDR3 size: 15 residues. CDR1 SQVTM and CDR2 ANQGSEA come from the germline V gene. Germline trimming cut 4 bases from V and 4 bases from J; bases unmatched to any gene: 9.

This clonotype has just one count. J is TRBJ2-5 and V is TRBV6-5; 7 bases are shared with TRBD2. Trimming cost V 0 bases and J 5 bases; bases outside gene matches: 6. This CDR3 has 15 residues. Germline loops: CDR1 MNHEY, CDR2 SVGAGI. CDR3 sequence (DNA): TGTGCCAGCAGTTACTCCCAACTAGCGCTGGAGACCCAGTACTTC. It codes for CASSYSQLALETQYF.

This clonotype was seen a few times. The V call is TRBV29-1, the J call TRBJ2-1; the match to TRBD2 covers 9 bases. The CDR3 runs 17 residues. The V gene's germline CDR1 is SQVTM and CDR2 ANQGSEA. With V trimmed by 0 bases and J by 3 bases, 9 bases remained unmatched. CDR3: CSVEERQLAGIYNEQFF. CDR3 coding DNA: TGCAGCGTTGAAGAGAGGCAGCTAGCGGGGATCTACAATGAGCAGTTCTTC.

This clonotype was seen many times. The chain links TRBV10-3 to TRBJ1-1, with D perhaps matching TRBD1 (5 bases). The germline CDR1 and CDR2 sequences are ENHRY and SYGVKD. The CDR3 is made up of 15 amino acids. V gave up 3 bases and J gave up 1 base, with 12 bases separating them. The CDR3 sequence is CAISESWQGNTEAFF. In DNA, the CDR3 is TGTGCCATCAGTGAATCTTGGCAGGGGAACACTGAAGCTTTCTTT.

In this sample, this clonotype turned up many times. The rearrangement links TRBV29-1 to TRBJ2-1; 8 bases are a match to TRBD1. CDR1 is SQVTM, CDR2 ANQGSEA, per germline. V was pared by 0 bases and J by 6 bases, with 10 bases of the junction left unmatched. The CDR3 is 16 amino acids. CDR3 region: CSVEDRQGANFNEQFF. Written as DNA, the CDR3 is TGCAGCGTTGAAGATCGGCAGGGGGCCAACTTCAATGAGCAGTTCTTC.

This clonotype was recorded at least ten times. The chain employs TRBV20-1 and TRBJ2-7; D not certain. This CDR3 contains 11 residues. Germline V CDR1 and CDR2: DFQATT, SNEGSKA (reference sequence). Trimming left V 2 bases short and J 1 base short, with 3 bases between. DNA of the CDR3: TGCAGTGCTAGACAGTCCTACGAGCAGTACTTC. It is translated as CSARQSYEQYF.

In its sample, this clonotype was seen many times. V and J are TRBV29-1 and TRBJ1-1, with D possibly being TRBD1 (5 bases). V was cut by 0 bases and J by 4 bases, with 12 bases left in between. The CDR3 length is 14 residues. Germline assignment: CDR1 SQVTM and CDR2 ANQGSEA. The DNA of the CDR3 is TGCAGCGTTGAAGATCTCGACAGTGTCACTGAAGCTTTCTTT. This codes for CSVEDLDSVTEAFF.

In this sample, this clonotype turned up many times. The chain employs TRBV9 and TRBJ2-7, with 8 bases lining up with TRBD2. This CDR3 comprises 17 residues. The V and J ends lost 0 bases and 8 bases, in that order; junction bases with no gene match: 16. CDR1 and CDR2 from the germline V gene are SGDLS and YYNGEE. The DNA for the CDR3 is TGTGCCAGCAGCGTAGCTAAGCTAGCGGGCGGAGGTACGCAGCAGTACTTC. Translation: CASSVAKLAGGGTQQYF. The full variable domain, in which reference TRBV9 and TRBJ2-7 provide the parts outside the CDR3, is DSGVTQTPKHLITATGQRVTLRCSPRSGDLSVYWYQQSLDQGLQFLIQYYNGEERAKGNILERFSAQQFPDLHSELNLSSLELGDSALYFCASSVAKLAGGGTQQYFGPGTRLTVT.

V is TRBV20-1 and J is TRBJ2-1; 8 bases map to TRBD2. The CDR3 has 16 amino acids. V lost 0 bases, J lost 0 bases, and 4 bases stayed unmatched. Germline V gives CDR1 DFQATT, CDR2 SNEGSKA (reference sequence). This chain's CDR3 is CSAREVAGFSYNEQFF. The CDR3 bases are TGCAGTGCTAGAGAAGTAGCGGGATTCTCCTACAATGAGCAGTTCTTC.

This clonotype was recorded a few times. This chain connects TRBV3-1 to TRBJ2-1, with 9 bases lining up with TRBD2. This CDR3 spans 16 amino acids. With V trimmed by 4 bases and J by 5 bases, 9 bases remained unmatched. Germline values: CDR1 LGHDT, CDR2 YNNKEL (reference sequence). The CDR3 region is CASSLIRLAANNEQFF. DNA for the CDR3: TGTGCCAGCAGCCTAATACGACTAGCGGCAAACAATGAGCAGTTCTTC.

The chain combines TRBV20-1 with TRBJ2-3, with D perhaps TRBD2 (5 bases). Germline V gene data show CDR1 as DFQATT and CDR2 as SNEGSKA (reference sequence). This CDR3 region has 12 residues. Trimming removed 5 bases at V and 4 bases at J, with 10 bases between. CDR3 sequence: CSAGLVADTQYF. The CDR3, as DNA: TGCAGTGCTGGACTGGTAGCAGATACGCAGTATTTT.

The chain carries TRBV28 and TRBJ2-5, with 10 bases that match TRBD2. V gave up 5 bases and J gave up 4 bases; unmatched junction bases: 4. The CDR3 is made up of 14 amino acids. Germline lookup yields CDR1 MDHEN and CDR2 SYDVKM. CDR3 DNA sequence: TGTGCCAGCAGTCCCCTAGCGGGGGCAGAGACCCAGTACTTC. This sequence encodes CASSPLAGAETQYF.

This clonotype was counted a few times. V gene TRBV7-3 combines with J gene TRBJ2-3; no clear D gene. Looked up from germline, CDR1 is SGHTA and CDR2 is FQGTGA. V lost 1 base and J lost 5, with 7 bases in between. The CDR3 has 13 amino acids. The CDR3 nucleotides read TGTGCCAGCAGCTTAATGGCTAGAGATACGCAGTATTTT. This translates into CASSLMARDTQYF.

CDR3 amino acids: CASAGQGAEPQHF. DNA for the CDR3: TGTGCCAGCGCGGGACAGGGAGCGGAGCCCCAGCATTTT. V usage is TRBV27 and J usage is TRBJ1-5; 9 bases line up with TRBD1. Germline loops: CDR1 MNHEY, CDR2 SMNVEV (reference sequence). V lost 8 bases, J lost 8 bases, and 7 bases stayed unmatched. This CDR3 is 13 amino acids long.

The chain carries TRBV5-6 and TRBJ2-4, with D perhaps given as TRBD1 or TRBD2 (5 bases each). V was cut by 2 bases and J by 11 bases, with 11 bases left in between. This CDR3 has 12 residues. Germline CDR1 is SGHDT and CDR2 is YYEEEE. The chain's CDR3 is CASSFGTGFQYF. The CDR3 nucleotides are TGTGCCAGCAGCTTCGGGACGGGTTTTCAGTACTTC.

V usage is TRBV20-1 and J usage is TRBJ2-7, with 8 positions matching TRBD2. CDR1 is DFQATT and CDR2 is SNEGSKA in the germline V gene (reference sequence). This CDR3 is built from 12 residues. The CDR3 nucleotides read TGCAGAACAGCGGGAGCTACCTACGAGCAGTACTTC. Translation: CRTAGATYEQYF.

The V call is TRBV2, the J call TRBJ2-1; D might be TRBD2 (5 bases). The V end was cut by 2 bases, the J end by 6 bases, with 11 bases between. The germline V gene has CDR1 SNHLY and CDR2 FYNNEI. The CDR3 runs 14 residues. Written as DNA, the CDR3 is TGTGCCAGCAGTGAAACGGGATTGGGCAATGAGCAGTTCTTC. Its protein product is CASSETGLGNEQFF.

This clonotype was counted at least ten times. The V call is TRBV29-1, the J call TRBJ2-5; no clear D gene. Trimming cost V 4 bases and J 4 bases, with 7 bases left between them. The CDR3 contains 11 residues. Germline values: CDR1 SQVTM, CDR2 ANQGSEA. CDR3 DNA: TGCAGCGTTGCTGTGCGAGAGACCCAGTACTTC. Residues: CSVAVRETQYF.

This clonotype was seen only a few times. The chain is built from TRBV5-1 and TRBJ2-6; D not certain. Germline CDR1 SGHRS, CDR2 YFSETQ. This CDR3 has 15 residues. The V gene lost 3 bases and the J gene lost 1 base, with 8 bases spanning the gap. The CDR3 nucleotides read TGCGCCAGCAGCTCTTTCTATTCTGGGGCCAACGTCCTGACTTTC. Translating it yields CASSSFYSGANVLTF.

This clonotype was seen many times. V and J are TRBV20-1 and TRBJ2-2; 9 positions agree with TRBD1. The CDR3 spans 16 residues. Germline loops: CDR1 DFQATT, CDR2 SNEGSKA (reference sequence). Trimming at V came to 3 bases and at J to 5 bases, leaving 10 bases not matched to a gene. The CDR3 DNA reads as TGCAGTGCTAGGGCGATAACAGGGGGCGAGACCGGGGAGCTGTTTTTT. Translating it yields CSARAITGGETGELFF.

The CDR3 region is CASRRQGVDYGYTF. In DNA, the CDR3 is TGTGCCAGCAGGAGACAGGGAGTAGACTATGGCTACACCTTC. This sequence joins TRBV2 and TRBJ1-2; 7 bases match TRBD1. Trimming at V came to 6 bases and at J to 3 bases, leaving 7 bases not matched to a gene. Per germline, CDR1 SNHLY and CDR2 FYNNEI. The CDR3 has 14 amino acids.

This clonotype was seen a few times. The rearrangement joins TRBV12-3 or TRBV12-4 to TRBJ2-1, with 9 bases fitting TRBD2. With V trimmed by 5 bases and J by 4 bases, 15 bases remained unmatched. This CDR3 is 18 amino acids long. CDR3 in DNA: TGTGCCAGCAGTAGAAGACCTCCCGGGACTAGCTTGTACAATGAGCAGTTCTTC. Protein: CASSRRPPGTSLYNEQFF.

The V gene is TRBV5-1, the J gene TRBJ2-7, with 10 nucleotides matching TRBD1. V gave up 4 bases and J gave up 5 bases; unmatched junction bases: 9. Germline CDR1 and CDR2: SGHRS and YFSETQ. The CDR3 is made up of 15 amino acids. CDR3 bases: TGCGCCAGCAGCACAGCCGGGACAGGGGACCACGAGCAGTACTTC. Translation gives CASSTAGTGDHEQYF. Supplemented by reference TRBV5-1 and TRBJ2-7, the full variable domain reads KAGVTQTPRYLIKTRGQQVTLSCSPISGHRSVSWYQQTPGQGLQFLFEYFSETQRNKGNFPGRFSGRQFSNSRSEMNVSTLELGDSALYLCASSTAGTGDHEQYFGPGTRLTVT.

This clonotype was found many times. A single base separates this from a much larger clone, so it may be a read error. The V gene is TRBV28, the J gene TRBJ2-5; no reliable D call. The germline V gene encodes CDR1 MDHEN and CDR2 SYDVKM. The CDR3 runs to 12 residues. V lost 1 base and J lost 5, with 5 bases in between. This CDR3 reads CASSLLWETQYF. In nucleotides, the CDR3 is TGTGCCAGCAGTTTATTGTGGGAGACCCAGTACTTC.

This chain uses TRBV29-1 with TRBJ1-3, with D hard to call. Trimming removed 3 bases from V and 4 bases from J, with 4 bases in between. Germline V lookup: CDR1 SQVTM, CDR2 ANQGSEA. This CDR3 region has 11 residues. This chain's CDR3 is CSVEGGNTIYF. For the CDR3, the DNA is TGCAGCGTTGAGGGGGGAAACACCATATATTTT. Combining the CDR3 with reference TRBV29-1 and TRBJ1-3 gives the whole variable domain SAVISQKPSRDICQRGTSLTIQCQVDSQVTMMFWYRQQPGQSLTLIATANQGSEATYESGFVIDKFPISRPNLTFSTLTVSNMSPEDSSIYLCSVEGGNTIYFGEGSWLTVV.

This clonotype occurred many times. The rearrangement joins TRBV20-1 to TRBJ2-1; D is perhaps TRBD2 (6 bases). Between the trimmed V and J ends, which lost 4 bases and 10 bases, there was a span of 11 bases. CDR3 size: 11 residues. In germline, CDR1 is DFQATT, CDR2 SNEGSKA (reference sequence). CDR3 bases: TGCAGTGCTACAACCCTAGCGGAGCAGTTCTTC. Its protein is CSATTLAEQFF.